The 6 T cell receptor beta chains below were found in one sample sequenced in a study of technical replicates of blood from a few donors. The protocol was immunoSEQ multiplex PCR, while the TCRdb copy is restricted to in-frame clones and leaves out a portion. Among approximately 75,000 clones, more than 80% were seen once, and the ten largest hold approximately 4%. The sequenced sample consisted of PBMCs. These receptors were taken from a human donor in good health. Some clones in this sample may be carry-over from other donors' samples.

CDR3 nucleotides: TGTGCCAGGGGCGTGCAGGTTACTGAAGCTTTCTTT. Translation gives CARGVQVTEAFF. The chain is built from TRBV6-4 and TRBJ1-1, with D unclear. Trimming removed 9 bases from V and 5 bases from J, with 13 bases in between. The V gene's germline CDR1 is MRHNA and CDR2 SNTAGT. The CDR3 runs to 12 residues.

The CDR3 DNA is TGTGCCAGCCGCGGTACCTTCTCCTACGAGCAGTACTTC. Amino acids: CASRGTFSYEQYF. The chain links TRBV14 to TRBJ2-7, with D unresolved. Between the trimmed V and J ends, which lost 8 bases and 0 bases, there was a span of 11 bases. The CDR3 is made up of 13 amino acids. Germline CDR1 and CDR2: SGHDN and FVKESK.

The chain uses TRBV7-9 and TRBJ1-5; 8 bases fit TRBD1. The CDR3 covers 14 residues. Germline-derived CDR1 and CDR2 are SEHNR and FQNEAQ (reference sequence). The J segment lost 7 bases and the V segment lost 5 bases, leaving 7 bases of the junction unmatched. The CDR3 loop reads CASSTQGARQPQHF. The CDR3 bases are TGTGCCAGCAGCACCCAGGGGGCGAGGCAGCCCCAGCATTTT.

The chain links TRBV9 to TRBJ1-1; D remains ambiguous. Looked up from germline, CDR1 is SGDLS and CDR2 is YYNGEE. This CDR3 is 12 amino acids long. The V gene lost 0 bases and the J gene lost 4 bases, with 4 bases spanning the gap. The CDR3, as DNA: TGTGCCAGCAGCGTAGATAGCACTGAAGCTTTCTTT. Translation gives CASSVDSTEAFF.

This clone occurred once. The rearrangement joins TRBV18 to TRBJ1-1, with D possibly matching TRBD1 (6 bases). Germline CDR1 reads KGHSH; CDR2 reads LQKENI. The CDR3 is 15 amino acids. V dropped 3 bases and J dropped 2 bases, with 13 bases sitting between them. CDR3 DNA sequence: TGTGCCAGCTCACCGGAACAGGGCCCAAACACTGAAGCTTTCTTT. Translated: CASSPEQGPNTEAFF.

This clone was counted between two and nine times. V usage is TRBV5-1 and J usage is TRBJ2-1, with no clear D. Germline-derived CDR1 and CDR2 are SGHRS and YFSETQ. With 2 bases removed from V and 8 bases from J, the gap between germline ends came to 14 bases. The CDR3 covers 14 residues. The CDR3 region is CASSFGSSADEQFF. CDR3 coding DNA: TGCGCCAGCAGCTTCGGATCGAGCGCCGATGAGCAGTTCTTC.